The clone carrying this TCR beta chain has a handful of counts. This entry comes from a study of identical twins. TCRdb reanalysed the 5' RACE reads using MiXCR and keeps one entry per CDR3 protein. The sample lists under 900,000 distinct CDR3 sequences; approximately 18% were seen once. The sample also formed part of further work on T cells expressing NK-cell markers. Turning to that study: Restriction of the sorted population to alpha-beta TCR T cells was achieved in several experiments with an anti-gamma-delta TCR antibody.

Sequenced material: PBMCs. The TCR sequence derives from a woman aged 18-29 years in good health.

The CDR3 region has the DNA TGTGCCAGCAGCTTAGCTCGGAGGAGGAACTATGGCTACACCTTC. This codes for CASSLARRRNYGYTF. The chain links TRBV7-2 to TRBJ1-2; no reliable D call. The CDR3 loop spans 15 amino acids. Per germline, CDR1 SGHTA and CDR2 FQGNSA. Trimming removed 0 bases from V and 2 bases from J, with 10 bases in between.